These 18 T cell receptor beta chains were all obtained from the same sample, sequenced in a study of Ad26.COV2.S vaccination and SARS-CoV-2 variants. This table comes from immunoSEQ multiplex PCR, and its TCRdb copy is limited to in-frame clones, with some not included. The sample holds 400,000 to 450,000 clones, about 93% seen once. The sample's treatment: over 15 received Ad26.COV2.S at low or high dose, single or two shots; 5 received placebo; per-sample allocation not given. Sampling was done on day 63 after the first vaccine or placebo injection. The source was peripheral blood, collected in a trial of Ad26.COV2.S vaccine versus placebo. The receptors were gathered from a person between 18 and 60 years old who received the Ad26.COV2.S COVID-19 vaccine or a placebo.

CDR3 nucleotides: TGTGCCAGCAGTTACGGCAGTAGGAGCAATCAGCCCCAGCATTTT. It encodes CASSYGSRSNQPQHF. The chain couples TRBV6-2 or TRBV6-3 to TRBJ1-5; D unresolved. Looked up from germline, CDR1 is MNHEY and CDR2 is SVGEGT. The CDR3 covers 15 residues. V lost 2 bases to trimming and J lost 1 base, with 9 bases between them.

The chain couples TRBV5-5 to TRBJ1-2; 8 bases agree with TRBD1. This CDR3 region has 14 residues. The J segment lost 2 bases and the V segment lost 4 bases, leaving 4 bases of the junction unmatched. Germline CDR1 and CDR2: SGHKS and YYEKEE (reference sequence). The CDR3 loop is CASSDRGWNYGYTF. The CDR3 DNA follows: TGTGCCAGCAGCGACAGGGGATGGAACTATGGCTACACCTTC. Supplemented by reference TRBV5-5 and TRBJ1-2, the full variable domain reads DAGVTQSPTHLIKTRGQQVTLRCSPISGHKSVSWYQQVLGQGPQFIFQYYEKEERGRGNFPDRFSARQFPNYSSELNVNALLLGDSALYLCASSDRGWNYGYTFGSGTRLTVV.

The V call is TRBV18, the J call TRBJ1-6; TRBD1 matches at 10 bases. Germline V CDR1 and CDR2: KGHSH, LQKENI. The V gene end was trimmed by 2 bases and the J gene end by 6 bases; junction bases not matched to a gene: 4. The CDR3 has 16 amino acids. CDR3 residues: CASSPGQGGTNSPLHF. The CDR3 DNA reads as TGTGCCAGCTCACCAGGACAGGGGGGGACTAATTCACCCCTCCACTTT. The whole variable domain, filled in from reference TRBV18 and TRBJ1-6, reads NAGVMQNPRHLVRRRGQEARLRCSPMKGHSHVYWYRQLPEEGLKFMVYLQKENIIDESGMPKERFSAEFPKEGPSILRIQQVVRGDSAAYFCASSPGQGGTNSPLHFGNGTRLTVT.

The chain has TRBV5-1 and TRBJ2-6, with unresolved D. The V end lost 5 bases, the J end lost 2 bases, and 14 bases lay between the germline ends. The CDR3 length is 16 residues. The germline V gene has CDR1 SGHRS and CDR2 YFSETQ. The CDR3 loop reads CASSPDRATGANVLTF. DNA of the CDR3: TGCGCCAGCAGTCCGGACCGAGCAACTGGGGCCAACGTCCTGACTTTC.

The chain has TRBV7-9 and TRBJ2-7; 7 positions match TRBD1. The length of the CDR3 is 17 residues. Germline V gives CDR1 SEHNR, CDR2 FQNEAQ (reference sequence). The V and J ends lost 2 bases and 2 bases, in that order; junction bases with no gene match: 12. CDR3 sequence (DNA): TGTGCCAGCAGCTTAAGGGCCGGGACAGCCACCACCTACGAGCAGTACTTC. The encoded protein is CASSLRAGTATTYEQYF.

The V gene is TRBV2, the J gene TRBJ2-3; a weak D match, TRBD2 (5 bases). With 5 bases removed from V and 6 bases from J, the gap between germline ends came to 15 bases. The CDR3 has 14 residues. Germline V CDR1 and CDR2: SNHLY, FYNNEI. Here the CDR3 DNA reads TGTGCCAGCAGTCGGGATCGATCCGCGGATACGCAGTATTTT. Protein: CASSRDRSADTQYF.

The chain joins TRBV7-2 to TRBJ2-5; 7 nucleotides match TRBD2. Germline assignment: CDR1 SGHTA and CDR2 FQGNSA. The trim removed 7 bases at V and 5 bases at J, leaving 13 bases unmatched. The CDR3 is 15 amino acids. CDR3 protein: CASTPPTAGAETQYF. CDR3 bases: TGTGCCAGCACCCCCCCTACGGCGGGAGCGGAGACCCAGTACTTC.

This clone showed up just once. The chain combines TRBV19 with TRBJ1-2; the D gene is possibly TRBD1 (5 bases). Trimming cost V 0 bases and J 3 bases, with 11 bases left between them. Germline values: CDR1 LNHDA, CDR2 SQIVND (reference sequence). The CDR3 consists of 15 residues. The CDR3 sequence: CASSIDPGGDYGYTF. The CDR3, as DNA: TGTGCCAGTAGTATAGATCCCGGGGGGGACTATGGCTACACCTTC.

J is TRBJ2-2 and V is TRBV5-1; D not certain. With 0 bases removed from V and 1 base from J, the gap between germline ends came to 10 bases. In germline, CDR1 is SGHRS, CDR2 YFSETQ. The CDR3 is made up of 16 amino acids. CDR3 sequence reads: CASSLAVAGNTGELFF. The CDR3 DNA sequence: TGCGCCAGCAGCTTGGCCGTGGCAGGGAACACCGGGGAGCTGTTTTTT.

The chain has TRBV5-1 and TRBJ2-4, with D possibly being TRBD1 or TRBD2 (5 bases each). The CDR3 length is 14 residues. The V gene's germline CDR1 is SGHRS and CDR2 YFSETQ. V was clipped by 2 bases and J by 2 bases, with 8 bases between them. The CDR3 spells CASSFGGPKNIQYF. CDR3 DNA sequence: TGCGCCAGCAGCTTTGGGGGTCCCAAAAACATTCAGTACTTC.

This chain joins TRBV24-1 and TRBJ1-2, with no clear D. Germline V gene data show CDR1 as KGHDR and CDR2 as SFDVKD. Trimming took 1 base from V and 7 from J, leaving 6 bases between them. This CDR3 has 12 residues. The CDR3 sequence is CATSDFEGGYTF. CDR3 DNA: TGTGCCACCAGTGATTTTGAGGGTGGCTACACCTTC.

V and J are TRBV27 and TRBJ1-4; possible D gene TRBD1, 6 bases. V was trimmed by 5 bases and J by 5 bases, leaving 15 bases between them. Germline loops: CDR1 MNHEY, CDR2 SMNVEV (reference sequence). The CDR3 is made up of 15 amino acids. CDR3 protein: CASSPLGGRNEKLFF. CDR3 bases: TGTGCCAGCAGTCCCCTGGGGGGGCGCAATGAAAAACTGTTTTTT.

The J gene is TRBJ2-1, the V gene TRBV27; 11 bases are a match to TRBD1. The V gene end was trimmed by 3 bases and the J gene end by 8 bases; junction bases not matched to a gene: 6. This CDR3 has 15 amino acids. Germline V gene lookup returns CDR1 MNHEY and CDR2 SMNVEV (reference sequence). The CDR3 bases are TGTGCCAGCAGTTTCGGACAGGGGGCACGGGATGAGCAGTTCTTC. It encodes CASSFGQGARDEQFF.

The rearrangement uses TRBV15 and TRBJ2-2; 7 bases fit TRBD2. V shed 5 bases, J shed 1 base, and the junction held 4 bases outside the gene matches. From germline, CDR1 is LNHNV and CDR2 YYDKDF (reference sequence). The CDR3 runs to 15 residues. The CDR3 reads CATSRGVLNTGELFF. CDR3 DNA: TGTGCCACCAGCCGGGGGGTATTGAACACCGGGGAGCTGTTTTTT.

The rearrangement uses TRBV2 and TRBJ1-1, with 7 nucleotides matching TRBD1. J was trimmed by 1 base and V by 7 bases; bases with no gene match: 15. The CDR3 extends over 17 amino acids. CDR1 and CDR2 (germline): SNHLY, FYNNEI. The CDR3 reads CASMNEATGFGNTEAFF. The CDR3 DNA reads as TGTGCCAGCATGAATGAGGCGACAGGGTTTGGGAACACTGAAGCTTTCTTT.

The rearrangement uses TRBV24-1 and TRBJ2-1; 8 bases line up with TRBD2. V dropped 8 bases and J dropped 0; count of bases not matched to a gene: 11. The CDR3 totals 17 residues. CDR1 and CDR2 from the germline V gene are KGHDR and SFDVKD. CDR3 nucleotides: TGTGCCACCATAAAGCGGGGGAGGGGTGGCTCCTACAATGAGCAGTTCTTC. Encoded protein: CATIKRGRGGSYNEQFF.

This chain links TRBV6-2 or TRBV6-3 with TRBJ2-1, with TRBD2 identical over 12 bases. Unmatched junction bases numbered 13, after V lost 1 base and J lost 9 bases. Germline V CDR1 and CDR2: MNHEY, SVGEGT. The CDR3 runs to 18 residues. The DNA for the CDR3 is TGTGCCAGCAGTTACTACTTGCGCCCGACTAGCGGGAGCATTGAGCAGTTCTTC. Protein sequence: CASSYYLRPTSGSIEQFF.

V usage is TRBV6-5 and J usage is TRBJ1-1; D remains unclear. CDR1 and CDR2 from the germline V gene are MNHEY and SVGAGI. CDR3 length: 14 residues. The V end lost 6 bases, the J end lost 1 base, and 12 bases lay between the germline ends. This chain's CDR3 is CASSNTDSNTEAFF. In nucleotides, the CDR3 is TGTGCCAGCAGCAACACAGATTCGAACACTGAAGCTTTCTTT.